Listed below are T cell receptor beta chains from one sample, sequenced in a study of molecular identifiers for immune sequencing clone quantification. Each CDR3 protein is one row after TCRdb ran MiXCR on the PCR reads. The table lists 75,000 to 95,000 distinct CDR3 sequences, around 27% of them singletons. Sequences were obtained from naive CD8+ T cells from blood, with Jurkat cell RNA spiked in. The receptors were gathered from a human donor in good health. Some libraries in this study had Jurkat cell RNA spiked in. Each CDR3 is given with its conserved first and last residue.

length | V | CDR3
15 | TRBV7-9 | CASSSPSGGMDEQYF
13 | TRBV5-4 | CASFRAGEDTQYF
14 | TRBV5-5 | CASSLGPTGDEQYF
13 | TRBV7-9 | CASSGLAWYEQYF
15 | TRBV7-8 | CASTPSGTSKGPQHF
18 | TRBV30 | CAWSGPWDRGSLPGELFF
14 | TRBV27 | CASSPATSTDTQYF
13 | TRBV20-1 | CSARQQSSYEQYF
17 | TRBV7-9 | CASSLAETGPVSQPQHF
20 | TRBV11-2 | CASSSLIGTSGSHGRYEQFF
14 | TRBV27 | CASGGQVSSYEQYF
15 | TRBV24-1 | CAPTGTPDTYNEQFF
15 | TRBV7-9 | CASSPSPANTGELFF
15 | TRBV9 | CASSVAGDPGETQYF
14 | TRBV2 | CASSGDTSTDTQYF
12 | TRBV29-1 | CSVDENNYGYTF
14 | TRBV7-6 | CASSSRDTTSEQYF
15 | TRBV5-1 | CASSSDSSRTDTQYF
17 | TRBV29-1 | CSVEGVSGSGSSYEQYF
12 | TRBV11-2 | CASSLVPYEQFF
14 | TRBV7-6 | CASSPGGAFTEAFF
13 | TRBV20-1 | CSARQQSPYEQYF
15 | TRBV27 | CASSRVGTGYSEQYF
15 | TRBV14 | CASNLLGEMNTEAFF
15 | TRBV21-1 | CASSIRTATNEKLFF
15 | TRBV27 | CASSLLAGGLYEQYF
15 | TRBV11-2 | CASSTTGDSNQPQHF
13 | TRBV6-5 | CASSYSNRETQYF
16 | TRBV6-1 | CASSETTVFSTDTQYF
13 | TRBV5-1 | CASSFTGAPAAFF
15 | TRBV7-8 | CASSPPGLHRAPQYF
15 | TRBV19 | CASSPRRSVQEPQYF
14 | TRBV3-1 | CASGAGPNTGELFF
13 | TRBV5-1 | CASSHGTSTEAFF
15 | TRBV11-2 | CASSLVYLNTDTQYF
13 | TRBV7-9 | CGTSGLRPYEQYF
12 | TRBV15 | CATSRPSGELFF
15 | TRBV27 | CASSPGTSQPWEQYF
14 | TRBV28 | CASSFYRGNQPQHF
14 | TRBV27 | CASGSSGSSYEQYF
14 | TRBV9 | CASRGASGVGELFF